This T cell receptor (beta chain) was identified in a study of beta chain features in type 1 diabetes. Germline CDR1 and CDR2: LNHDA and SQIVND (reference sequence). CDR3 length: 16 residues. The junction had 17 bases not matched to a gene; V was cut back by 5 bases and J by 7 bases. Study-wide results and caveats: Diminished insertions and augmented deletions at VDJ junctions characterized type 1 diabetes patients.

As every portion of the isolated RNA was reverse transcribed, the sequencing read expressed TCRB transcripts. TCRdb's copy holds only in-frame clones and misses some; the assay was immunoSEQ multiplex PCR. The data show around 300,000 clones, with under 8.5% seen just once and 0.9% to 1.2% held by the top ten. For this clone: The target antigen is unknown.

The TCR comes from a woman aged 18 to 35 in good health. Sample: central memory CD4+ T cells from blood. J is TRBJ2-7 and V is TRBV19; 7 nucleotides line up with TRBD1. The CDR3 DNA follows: TGTGCCAGTAGTTCGTACTGGGACAGTCTAGGGTTGGAGCAGTACTTC. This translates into CASSSYWDSLGLEQYF.